Listed here are 30 T cell receptor beta chains from one sample, sequenced in a study of PD-1 blockade in classical Hodgkin lymphoma. Time point indicated: cycle 4 day 1 (C4D1), after 6 weeks of nivolumab. Following autologous stem cell transplantation, relapse occurred in every patient, and exposure to brentuximab vedotin varied. The protocol was immunoSEQ multiplex PCR, while the TCRdb copy is restricted to in-frame clones and leaves out a portion. The profile shows about 6,900 clones, 80% to 90% of them singletons. Source: peripheral blood mononuclear cells (PBMCs), taken before the fourth cycle of nivolumab. The source of these receptors is a human donor with classical Hodgkin lymphoma.

The table lists this clone with a count of one. The chain uses TRBV4-2 and TRBJ2-2, with 9 positions matching TRBD2. Per germline, CDR1 LGHNA and CDR2 YNFKEQ. V gave up 1 base and J gave up 6 bases; unmatched junction bases: 9. The CDR3 is 17 residues long. The CDR3 loop is CASSQVIAGAGAGELFF. The CDR3 region has the DNA TGTGCCAGCAGCCAAGTAATAGCGGGAGCCGGCGCCGGGGAGCTGTTTTTT.

This rearrangement joins TRBV5-1 to TRBJ1-1; a possible D gene is TRBD1 (5 bases). The V gene's germline CDR1 is SGHRS and CDR2 YFSETQ. Between the trimmed V and J ends, which lost 3 bases and 1 base, there was a span of 13 bases. This CDR3 is built from 15 residues. The CDR3 sequence is CASSSGPLWNTEAFF. CDR3 in DNA: TGCGCCAGCAGCTCGGGACCCCTTTGGAACACTGAAGCTTTCTTT.

In this sample, this clone turned up a few times. The rearrangement uses TRBV7-8 and TRBJ1-4, with TRBD1 identical over 9 bases. Germline-derived CDR1 and CDR2 are SGHVS and FQNEAQ. Trimming removed 5 bases from V and 6 bases from J; junction bases left unmatched: 13. The CDR3 covers 17 residues. The CDR3 loop is CASSRNSLGQGDEKLFF. The CDR3 DNA reads TGTGCCAGCAGCCGCAACAGCCTGGGACAGGGAGATGAAAAACTGTTTTTT.

The chain employs TRBV10-3 and TRBJ2-7, with TRBD1 identical over 8 bases. Germline trimming cut 7 bases from V and 3 bases from J; bases unmatched to any gene: 5. This CDR3 contains 13 residues. Germline V gene lookup returns CDR1 ENHRY and CDR2 SYGVKD. The DNA for the CDR3 is TGTGCCATCACCCCCGGACAGGGCTACGAGCAGTACGTC. This encodes CAITPGQGYEQYV.

This clone was seen once. The V gene is TRBV2, the J gene TRBJ2-1; D is perhaps TRBD1 or TRBD2 (5 bases each). Per germline, CDR1 SNHLY and CDR2 FYNNEI. The V gene lost 1 base and the J gene lost 7 bases, with 20 bases spanning the gap. This CDR3 comprises 17 residues. The CDR3 DNA reads as TGTGCCAGCAGTGAAGACCTCCGGGACCTTCCACGGAATGAGCAGTTCTTC. It yields the protein CASSEDLRDLPRNEQFF.

This clone was counted once. The V gene is TRBV27, the J gene TRBJ2-7; D is ambiguous. Per the germline V gene, CDR1 is MNHEY and CDR2 is SMNVEV (reference sequence). With 3 bases removed from V and 9 bases from J, the gap between germline ends came to 12 bases. This CDR3 spans 12 amino acids. This chain's CDR3 is CASSFPGWVQYV. In nucleotides, the CDR3 is TGTGCCAGCAGTTTCCCAGGTTGGGTGCAGTACGTC.

V and J are TRBV6-5 and TRBJ1-1; D is uncertain. This CDR3 has 14 amino acids. The germline V gene encodes CDR1 MNHEY and CDR2 SVGAGI. V gave up 7 bases and J gave up 0 bases, with 12 bases separating them. The CDR3 nucleotides read TGTGCCAGCACTACCGGGAGACTGAACACTGAAGCTTTCTTT. Its translation: CASTTGRLNTEAFF.

V usage is TRBV2 and J usage is TRBJ2-7, with D perhaps TRBD2 (6 bases). Germline lookup yields CDR1 SNHLY and CDR2 FYNNEI. V gave up 10 bases and J gave up 4 bases, with 14 bases separating them. This CDR3 spans 12 amino acids. The DNA for the CDR3 is TGTGCCATCCCGGGACTGACGTACGAGCAGTACGTC. This sequence encodes CAIPGLTYEQYV.

V and J are TRBV6-1 and TRBJ2-2; D not certain. Trimming took off 5 bases at V and 6 bases at J, with 10 bases between the two ends. This CDR3 is 13 amino acids long. Germline assignment: CDR1 MNHNS and CDR2 SASEGT. The CDR3 DNA follows: TGTGCCAGCAGTCGCGTTACGGCCGGGGAGCTGTTTTTT. Protein product: CASSRVTAGELFF.

In this sample, this clone is hyperexpanded. The V gene is TRBV7-9, the J gene TRBJ2-3, with 7 bases matching TRBD2. The CDR3 extends over 15 amino acids. V lost 3 bases, J lost 2 bases, and 5 bases stayed unmatched. Per the germline V gene, CDR1 is SEHNR and CDR2 is FQNEAQ (reference sequence). The CDR3 sequence: CASSLASGNTDTQYF. In DNA, the CDR3 is TGTGCCAGCAGCTTGGCTAGCGGTAACACAGATACGCAGTATTTT.

The chain couples TRBV7-9 to TRBJ1-5; D not resolved. Germline V lookup: CDR1 SEHNR, CDR2 FQNEAQ (reference sequence). The CDR3 runs 14 residues. V lost 1 base and J lost 1, with 5 bases in between. The CDR3 DNA follows: TGTGCCAGCAGCTTAGGATTAAGCAATCAGCCCCAGCATTTT. This codes for CASSLGLSNQPQHF.

The V call is TRBV4-1, the J call TRBJ2-7; weak D call: TRBD1 (6 bases). With 4 bases removed from V and 2 bases from J, the gap between germline ends came to 12 bases. From germline, CDR1 is MGHRA and CDR2 YSYEKL. This CDR3 has 14 residues. CDR3 DNA: TGCGCCAGCAGCCCTCAACAGGGTGCCTACGAGCAGTACGTC. Translated, it gives CASSPQQGAYEQYV.

This chain links TRBV6-1 with TRBJ2-5; D unresolved. Trimming removed 1 base at V and 5 bases at J, with 17 bases between. Germline V lookup: CDR1 MNHNS, CDR2 SASEGT. The length of the CDR3 is 16 residues. CDR3 region: CASSEVPRTVGETQYF. The CDR3 DNA sequence: TGTGCCAGCAGTGAAGTCCCTAGGACGGTGGGGGAGACCCAGTACTTC.

V usage is TRBV14 and J usage is TRBJ2-6, with D perhaps TRBD2 (6 bases). The germline CDR1 and CDR2 sequences are SGHDN and FVKESK. The CDR3 has 16 residues. V was trimmed by 4 bases and J by 4 bases, leaving 14 bases between them. CDR3 coding DNA: TGTGCCAGCAGCCGGGAGGCGGGTACAGGGGCCAACGTCCTGACTTTC. This gives the protein CASSREAGTGANVLTF.

CDR3 amino acids: CASTPRDFSYNEQFF. The CDR3 DNA follows: TGTGCCAGCACCCCGAGGGACTTTTCCTACAATGAGCAGTTCTTC. This chain connects TRBV7-9 to TRBJ2-1; a possible D gene is TRBD2 (6 bases). Germline loops: CDR1 SEHNR, CDR2 FQNEAQ (reference sequence). The CDR3 consists of 15 residues. Trimming pared 7 bases from V and 1 base from J, leaving 14 bases between.

CDR3 DNA: TGTGCCTGGAGTGTACACCCGAAATCACCCCTCCACTTT. Amino acids: CAWSVHPKSPLHF. This chain links TRBV30 with TRBJ1-6; D remains unclear. CDR1 is GTSNPN and CDR2 is SVGIG in the germline V gene (reference sequence). The CDR3 sequence is 13 residues long. V was pared by 0 bases and J by 10 bases, with 10 bases between.

This rearrangement joins TRBV29-1 to TRBJ2-1; D may be TRBD1 (5 bases). This CDR3 region has 13 residues. The germline gives CDR1 SQVTM, CDR2 ANQGSEA. The V gene lost 2 bases and the J gene lost 5 bases, with 10 bases spanning the gap. CDR3 region: CSVERGRDNEQFF. The CDR3 DNA follows: TGCAGCGTTGAAAGGGGCAGAGACAATGAGCAGTTCTTC.

CDR3 in amino acids: CASSDSVGLQSGELFF. The CDR3 DNA follows: TGCGCCAGCAGCGATTCGGTGGGCCTTCAATCGGGGGAGCTGTTTTTT. The rearrangement uses TRBV5-1 and TRBJ2-2; D gene unclear. The CDR3 is 16 residues long. The V gene's germline CDR1 is SGHRS and CDR2 YFSETQ. V lost 4 bases to trimming and J lost 8 bases, with 21 bases between them.

J is TRBJ2-1 and V is TRBV9; 10 bases agree with TRBD1. Germline V gene data show CDR1 as SGDLS and CDR2 as YYNGEE. This CDR3 contains 16 residues. Unmatched junction bases numbered 8, after V lost 5 bases and J lost 3 bases. CDR3 loop: CASSHTGDRGYNEQFF. The CDR3 bases are TGTGCCAGCAGTCATACCGGGGACAGGGGCTACAATGAGCAGTTCTTC.

The chain uses TRBV7-9 and TRBJ2-5; a weak D match, TRBD1 (5 bases). V was cut by 8 bases and J by 5 bases, with 18 bases left in between. Per the germline V gene, CDR1 is SEHNR and CDR2 is FQNEAQ (reference sequence). The CDR3 covers 14 residues. For the CDR3, the DNA is TGTGCCAGCCTCTCTGGGGCCCGGGTCGAGACCCAGTACTTC. Translation: CASLSGARVETQYF.

This clone was observed once. The chain has TRBV5-1 and TRBJ2-2; no firm D call. Germline V CDR1 and CDR2: SGHRS, YFSETQ. The V end was cut by 2 bases, the J end by 6 bases, with 14 bases between. This CDR3 has 15 residues. The CDR3 loop reads CASSFGLSVPGELFF. DNA for the CDR3: TGCGCCAGCAGCTTTGGTCTGTCGGTCCCCGGGGAGCTGTTTTTT.

This clone appeared a single time. This chain connects TRBV29-1 to TRBJ2-1; D call uncertain. The CDR3 runs to 14 residues. V dropped 0 bases and J dropped 0 bases, with 6 bases sitting between them. CDR1 is SQVTM and CDR2 is ANQGSEA in the germline V gene. The CDR3: CSVEEGASYNEQFF. CDR3 DNA sequence: TGCAGCGTTGAAGAGGGCGCCTCCTACAATGAGCAGTTCTTC.

CDR3 nucleotide sequence: TGTGCCAGCAGTTACGATGCAGCTTCTGGAAACACCATATATTTT. This gives the protein CASSYDAASGNTIYF. The chain recombines TRBV6-5 with TRBJ1-3; D is unresolved. Trimming removed 2 bases from V and 1 base from J, with 9 bases in between. The germline gives CDR1 MNHEY, CDR2 SVGAGI. The CDR3 length is 15 residues.

This rearrangement joins TRBV18 to TRBJ1-3, with TRBD1 identical over 8 bases. The V segment lost 3 bases and the J segment 5 bases; nucleotides outside the gene matches: 9. The CDR3 totals 16 residues. CDR1 KGHSH and CDR2 LQKENI come from the germline V gene. DNA for the CDR3: TGTGCCAGCTCACCCCCAGGACAGGGATCCCGAAACACCATATATTTT. Translating it yields CASSPPGQGSRNTIYF.

This clone was counted a few times. The chain has TRBV19 and TRBJ1-5; D may be TRBD1 (5 bases). The V end lost 5 bases, the J end lost 5 bases, and 16 bases lay between the germline ends. CDR3 length equals 15 residues. CDR1 LNHDA and CDR2 SQIVND come from the germline V gene (reference sequence). In DNA form, the CDR3 reads TGTGCCAGTAGTTATAAGGGGAGGGGTGATCAGCCCCAGCATTTT. This encodes CASSYKGRGDQPQHF.

This chain links TRBV5-1 with TRBJ2-2, with 7 bases lining up with TRBD1. J was trimmed by 0 bases and V by 4 bases; bases with no gene match: 6. Germline V gene sequence: CDR1 SGHRS, CDR2 YFSETQ. The CDR3 runs to 16 residues. The CDR3 sequence is CASSPGQAPNTGELFF. DNA of the CDR3: TGCGCCAGCAGCCCCGGACAGGCTCCGAACACCGGGGAGCTGTTTTTT.

Here the CDR3 reads CASGQGAESPLHF. In DNA, the CDR3 is TGTGCCAGCGGTCAGGGGGCGGAATCACCCCTCCACTTT. This sequence joins TRBV7-9 and TRBJ1-6, with 8 positions matching TRBD1. The CDR3 is made up of 13 amino acids. The germline V gene has CDR1 SEHNR and CDR2 FQNEAQ (reference sequence). The V segment lost 8 bases and the J segment 10 bases; nucleotides outside the gene matches: 7.

The genes are TRBV6-6 and TRBJ2-1; 7 bases fit TRBD2. Unmatched junction bases numbered 4, after V lost 0 bases and J lost 5 bases. The germline CDR1 and CDR2 sequences are MNHNY and SVGAGI (reference sequence). The CDR3 length is 15 residues. The CDR3, as DNA: TGTGCCAGCAGTTACTCTGGGGGGGGTCACAATGAGCAGTTCTTC. Its translation is CASSYSGGGHNEQFF.

This chain joins TRBV5-1 and TRBJ2-3; tentatively, D is TRBD2 (6 bases). CDR3 size: 17 residues. The germline gives CDR1 SGHRS, CDR2 YFSETQ. The ends were cut back, 5 bases at V and 2 bases at J, with 21 bases in the middle. CDR3 region: CASRLLAAGRFTDTQYF. The CDR3 bases are TGCGCCAGCAGATTGCTGGCCGCGGGGAGGTTCACAGATACGCAGTATTTT.

This clone was observed a few times. The genes are TRBV5-1 and TRBJ1-2, with D possibly matching TRBD1 (6 bases). Trimming shortened V by 1 base and J by 3 bases, and 10 bases separated the two germline ends. Germline lookup yields CDR1 SGHRS and CDR2 YFSETQ. This CDR3 spans 14 amino acids. CDR3: CASSLTGWDYGYTF. As DNA, the CDR3 is TGCGCCAGCAGCTTGACAGGGTGGGACTATGGCTACACCTTC.